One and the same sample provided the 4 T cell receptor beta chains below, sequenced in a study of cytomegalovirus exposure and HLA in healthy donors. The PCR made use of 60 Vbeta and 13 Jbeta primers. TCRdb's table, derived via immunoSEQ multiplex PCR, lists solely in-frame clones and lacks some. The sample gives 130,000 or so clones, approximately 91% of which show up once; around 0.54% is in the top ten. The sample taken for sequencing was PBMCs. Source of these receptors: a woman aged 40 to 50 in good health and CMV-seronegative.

CDR3 loop: CASSTQGVANTIYF. DNA for the CDR3: TGTGCCAGCAGTACACAGGGGGTAGCAAACACCATATATTTT. The rearrangement joins TRBV6-5 to TRBJ1-3, with 8 bases fitting TRBD1. CDR3 length equals 14 residues. J lost 6 bases, V lost 5 bases, and 6 bases had no gene match. Germline assignment: CDR1 MNHEY and CDR2 SVGAGI.

The CDR3 bases are TGTGCCAGCAGCCAGGGACAGAGCTATGGCTACACCTTC. Amino acid sequence: CASSQGQSYGYTF. The chain employs TRBV14 and TRBJ1-2; 7 bases match TRBD1. Losses at the gene ends were 3 bases for V and 4 bases for J; bases not matched to a gene: 2. Germline V gives CDR1 SGHDN, CDR2 FVKESK. This CDR3 comprises 13 residues.

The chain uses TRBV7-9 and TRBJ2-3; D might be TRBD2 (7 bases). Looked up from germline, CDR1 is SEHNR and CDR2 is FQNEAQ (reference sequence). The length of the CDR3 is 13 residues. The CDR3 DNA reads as TGTTCCCAAGGGGGGGAGGCAGCAGATACGCAGTATTTT. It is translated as CSQGGEAADTQYF. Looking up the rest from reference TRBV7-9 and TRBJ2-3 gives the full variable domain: DTGVSQNPRHKITKRGQNVTFRCDPISEHNRLYWYRQTLGQGPEFLTYFQNEAQLEKSRLLSDRFSAERPKGSFSTLEIQRTEQGDSAMYLCSQGGEAADTQYFGPGTRLTVL.

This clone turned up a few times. CDR3 coding DNA: TGTGCCAGCAGTGGTTCCATCACTGAAGCTTTCTTT. Its translation is CASSGSITEAFF. The rearrangement uses TRBV6-1 and TRBJ1-1; unclear D gene. The CDR3 is 12 residues long. Deletions cut 4 bases from V and 4 bases from J, with 7 bases between. Germline CDR1 is MNHNS and CDR2 is SASEGT.